This passage covers 28 T cell receptor beta chains from one sample sequenced in a study of monozygotic twins with cystic fibrosis (dated by TCRdb to 2020 to 2023). The library was prepared using the immunoSEQ multiplex PCR assay. TCRdb's version of the immuneACCESS table is confined to in-frame rearrangements and falls short of the full clone set. An unresolved V gene accounts for under half of the shortfall where checked; the remainder is of unknown origin. This sample lists 39,000 or so clones; 75% to 95% were detected once. 0.19% of the sample comes from the top ten. The specimen was blood. These receptors all stem from a boy aged 2 to 9 with cystic fibrosis.

The sample holds one count of this clone. The V call is TRBV6-5, the J call TRBJ1-1; D unclear. This CDR3 is built from 14 residues. The germline V gene encodes CDR1 MNHEY and CDR2 SVGAGI. The V gene lost 3 bases and the J gene lost 6 bases, with 14 bases spanning the gap. The CDR3 protein is CASSYALPTAEAFF. The DNA of the CDR3 is TGTGCCAGCAGTTATGCCCTCCCGACGGCTGAAGCTTTCTTT.

The table lists this clone with a count of one. The chain's CDR3 is CASSLGSSGNTIYF. The CDR3 DNA follows: TGCGCCAGCAGCCTGGGGAGCTCTGGAAACACCATATATTTT. The rearrangement joins TRBV4-1 to TRBJ1-3, with D hard to call. The CDR3 totals 14 residues. The V gene's germline CDR1 is MGHRA and CDR2 YSYEKL. Trimming pared 4 bases from V and 0 bases from J, leaving 7 bases between.

J is TRBJ2-4 and V is TRBV11-3; D might be TRBD1 (5 bases). The V end lost 5 bases, the J end lost 0 bases, and 14 bases lay between the germline ends. This CDR3 has 16 residues. Per the germline V gene, CDR1 is SGHNT and CDR2 is YENEEA. Here the CDR3 reads CASSPRVGIAKNIQYF. For the CDR3, the DNA is TGTGCCAGCAGCCCCAGGGTGGGGATAGCCAAAAACATTCAGTACTTC.

The rearrangement links TRBV9 to TRBJ1-1; the D gene is possibly TRBD1 (6 bases). V was pared by 2 bases and J by 4 bases, with 12 bases between. The CDR3 length is 14 residues. The germline gives CDR1 SGDLS, CDR2 YYNGEE. The CDR3 loop reads CASSVSGAGTEAFF. CDR3 bases: TGTGCCAGCAGCGTTTCAGGGGCTGGCACTGAAGCTTTCTTT.

The CDR3 region has the DNA TGTGCCAGCAGTTACGGCGCGGGGAGTGGCTACACCTTC. This sequence encodes CASSYGAGSGYTF. The gene calls are TRBV6-5 and TRBJ1-2; D gene unclear. Germline values: CDR1 MNHEY, CDR2 SVGAGI. The V end was cut by 2 bases, the J end by 7 bases, with 11 bases between. The CDR3 has 13 amino acids.

The V call is TRBV6-6, the J call TRBJ1-1, with D possibly matching TRBD1 (5 bases). CDR3 length equals 14 residues. Trimming removed 6 bases from V and 4 bases from J, with 15 bases in between. CDR1 MNHNY and CDR2 SVGAGI come from the germline V gene (reference sequence). In nucleotides, the CDR3 is TGTGCCAGCAGCCCTCAGGGTGAGATCACTGAAGCTTTCTTT. Translating gives CASSPQGEITEAFF.

The chain recombines TRBV4-1 with TRBJ2-2; 8 nucleotides agree with TRBD1. Looked up from germline, CDR1 is MGHRA and CDR2 is YSYEKL. CDR3 length equals 17 residues. V dropped 0 bases and J dropped 2; count of bases not matched to a gene: 5. The CDR3 reads CASSQESTGANTGELFF. CDR3 DNA sequence: TGCGCCAGCAGCCAAGAGTCGACAGGGGCCAACACCGGGGAGCTGTTTTTT.

The chain uses TRBV6-6 and TRBJ1-1, with D uncertain. Per the germline V gene, CDR1 is MNHNY and CDR2 is SVGAGI (reference sequence). Trimming pared 2 bases from V and 1 base from J, leaving 5 bases between. The CDR3 is 13 residues long. In DNA, the CDR3 is TGTGCCAGCAGTTACGGAGAGAACACTGAAGCTTTCTTT. Its translation is CASSYGENTEAFF.

The chain carries TRBV7-9 and TRBJ1-2, with D possibly matching TRBD1 (5 bases). CDR1 is SEHNR, CDR2 FQNEAQ, per germline (reference sequence). The CDR3 is made up of 15 amino acids. With 6 bases removed from V and 7 bases from J, the gap between germline ends came to 21 bases. In nucleotides, the CDR3 is TGTGCCAGCAGACCCGCGTTGGGCAGGGAGGCTGGCTACACCTTC. This codes for CASRPALGREAGYTF.

The V call is TRBV25-1, the J call TRBJ2-3; D is perhaps TRBD1 (6 bases). This CDR3 has 15 amino acids. Trimming took off 3 bases at V and 2 bases at J, with 12 bases between the two ends. Germline V gene data show CDR1 as MGHDK and CDR2 as SYGVNS. CDR3 coding DNA: TGTGCCAGCAGTGACCCCAGGGGACCCACAGATACGCAGTATTTT. Amino acid sequence: CASSDPRGPTDTQYF.

The CDR3 sequence is CASDGTRAHNQPQHF. The CDR3 nucleotides are TGTGCCAGCGATGGGACCCGCGCCCACAATCAGCCCCAGCATTTT. This chain connects TRBV2 to TRBJ1-5, with D perhaps matching TRBD1 (5 bases). In germline, CDR1 is SNHLY, CDR2 FYNNEI. The V end lost 8 bases, the J end lost 3 bases, and 17 bases lay between the germline ends. The CDR3 length is 15 residues.

V gene TRBV2 combines with J gene TRBJ1-5, with D tentatively TRBD1 (5 bases). This CDR3 has 15 amino acids. Per the germline V gene, CDR1 is SNHLY and CDR2 is FYNNEI. With 2 bases removed from V and 9 bases from J, the gap between germline ends came to 17 bases. The CDR3 loop is CASSETLTGLGPQHF. In DNA, the CDR3 is TGTGCCAGCAGTGAAACTTTAACAGGCTTAGGGCCCCAGCATTTT.

This chain links TRBV7-2 with TRBJ2-7; the match to TRBD1 covers 9 bases. The CDR3 contains 14 residues. Unmatched junction bases numbered 11, after V lost 4 bases and J lost 10 bases. The germline V gene has CDR1 SGHTA and CDR2 FQGNSA. The CDR3 bases are TGTGCCAGCAGCTCCAACGGGGACAGGGTCGAACAGTACTTC. Translating gives CASSSNGDRVEQYF.

The chain has TRBV6-6 and TRBJ2-3; 7 bases line up with TRBD1. V shed 5 bases and J 4 bases; nucleotides not matched to a gene: 12. Germline V gene data show CDR1 as MNHNY and CDR2 as SVGAGI (reference sequence). The CDR3 is made up of 16 amino acids. The CDR3 DNA follows: TGTGCCAGCAGTGGACAGGACATCCGGGGATCAGATACGCAGTATTTT. Translated, it gives CASSGQDIRGSDTQYF.

This chain joins TRBV4-3 and TRBJ1-5; no definite D call. Trimming took off 0 bases at V and 2 bases at J, with 14 bases between the two ends. CDR1 and CDR2 (germline): LGHNA, YSLEER. CDR3 size: 17 residues. DNA for the CDR3: TGCGCCAGCAGCCAAGATAGGTCCAACCTCGGCAATCAGCCCCAGCATTTT. Amino acids: CASSQDRSNLGNQPQHF.

The J gene is TRBJ1-2, the V gene TRBV7-9; the D is unclear. The germline V and J ends were trimmed by 5 bases and 3 bases, with 16 bases remaining between them. Germline lookup yields CDR1 SEHNR and CDR2 FQNEAQ (reference sequence). This CDR3 region has 15 residues. DNA of the CDR3: TGTGCCAGCAGCGACGGACTCGCATGGCACTATGGCTACACCTTC. Protein sequence: CASSDGLAWHYGYTF.

The V gene is TRBV19, the J gene TRBJ1-1; D gene unclear. The V end was cut by 6 bases, the J end by 1 base, with 12 bases between. The CDR3 runs to 14 residues. Germline values: CDR1 LNHDA, CDR2 SQIVND (reference sequence). The CDR3 nucleotides are TGTGCCAGTAGAGCGTTTTCGGGGAACACTGAAGCTTTCTTT. Its translation: CASRAFSGNTEAFF. The full variable domain, in which reference TRBV19 and TRBJ1-1 provide the parts outside the CDR3, is DGGITQSPKYLFRKEGQNVTLSCEQNLNHDAMYWYRQDPGQGLRLIYYSQIVNDFQKGDIAEGYSVSREKKESFPLTVTSAQKNPTAFYLCASRAFSGNTEAFFGQGTRLTVV.

The V and J genes are TRBV18 and TRBJ1-5; D is possibly TRBD1 (6 bases). Germline V CDR1 and CDR2: KGHSH, LQKENI. V was pared by 6 bases and J by 0 bases, with 18 bases between. The CDR3 is made up of 17 amino acids. CDR3 DNA: TGTGCCAGCTCGTCAGAGGGGGAGGGGTATAGCAATCAGCCCCAGCATTTT. As protein: CASSSEGEGYSNQPQHF.

The chain is built from TRBV7-3 and TRBJ2-2; TRBD1 matches at 9 bases. This CDR3 is built from 16 residues. CDR1 SGHTA and CDR2 FQGTGA come from the germline V gene. Losses at the gene ends were 5 bases for V and 6 bases for J; bases not matched to a gene: 10. CDR3 DNA: TGTGCCAGCAGCCCCCCTCCGGGACAGGGCCCCGGGGAGCTGTTTTTT. As protein: CASSPPPGQGPGELFF.

In DNA, the CDR3 is TGCGCCAGCAGCCAAGGTGGCAACTCCTACGAGCAGTACTTC. It is translated as CASSQGGNSYEQYF. This chain links TRBV4-1 with TRBJ2-7; D is uncertain. The CDR3 has 14 amino acids. Trimming shortened V by 1 base and J by 0 bases, and 7 bases separated the two germline ends. Germline values: CDR1 MGHRA, CDR2 YSYEKL.

This clone was recorded only once. The rearrangement links TRBV11-2 to TRBJ2-1; 9 bases line up with TRBD1. The trim removed 5 bases at V and 6 bases at J, leaving 8 bases unmatched. The CDR3 contains 15 residues. Germline V gives CDR1 SGHAT, CDR2 FQNNGV. In DNA form, the CDR3 reads TGTGCCAGCAGCCCCCGGGACAGGGTTGTCAATGAGCAGTTCTTC. This sequence encodes CASSPRDRVVNEQFF.

V usage is TRBV19 and J usage is TRBJ2-2; D is possibly TRBD1 (7 bases). V was shortened by 5 bases and J by 5 bases, with 21 bases between the two germline ends. Germline CDR1 reads LNHDA; CDR2 reads SQIVND (reference sequence). CDR3 length equals 17 residues. CDR3 nucleotide sequence: TGTGCCAGTAGTGCCCTCGACAGGGAGGATTGGACCGGGGAGCTGTTTTTT. This sequence encodes CASSALDREDWTGELFF.

A note on this clone: Other DNA sequences in the sample encode the same CDR3. The chain employs TRBV18 and TRBJ2-5; D gene ambiguous. Trimming took 3 bases from V and 1 from J, leaving 0 bases between them. The germline CDR1 and CDR2 sequences are KGHSH and LQKENI. This CDR3 has 11 residues. The CDR3 bases are TGTGCCAGCTCACCCCAAGAGACCCAGTACTTC. Its translation: CASSPQETQYF. Full variable domain (outside the CDR3, taken from reference TRBV18 and TRBJ2-5): NAGVMQNPRHLVRRRGQEARLRCSPMKGHSHVYWYRQLPEEGLKFMVYLQKENIIDESGMPKERFSAEFPKEGPSILRIQQVVRGDSAAYFCASSPQETQYFGPGTRLLVL.

The chain is built from TRBV20-1 and TRBJ1-2, with D hard to call. CDR1 DFQATT and CDR2 SNEGSKA come from the germline V gene (reference sequence). The CDR3 runs to 11 residues. This CDR3 is CSAMVLYGYTF. CDR3 sequence (DNA): TGCAGCGCGATGGTACTCTATGGCTACACCTTC.

This clone has just one count. V is TRBV6-5 and J is TRBJ2-7, with a weak D call TRBD1 (5 bases). V was trimmed by 7 bases and J by 2 bases, leaving 12 bases between them. The CDR3 runs 13 residues. CDR1 is MNHEY, CDR2 SVGAGI, per germline. CDR3 in DNA: TGTGCCAGCAAAGAAAAAGGGGCCTACGAGCAGTACTTC. Encoded protein: CASKEKGAYEQYF.

Only a few counts were recorded for this clone. This chain joins TRBV2 and TRBJ1-6; a weak D match, TRBD1 (5 bases). The CDR3 has 16 amino acids. The ends were cut back, 4 bases at V and 3 bases at J, with 13 bases in the middle. The germline CDR1 and CDR2 sequences are SNHLY and FYNNEI. The CDR3 region is CASSALGANYNSPLHF. DNA of the CDR3: TGTGCCAGCAGTGCACTCGGGGCAAACTATAATTCACCCCTCCACTTT.

This chain uses TRBV4-1 with TRBJ2-3; D call uncertain. The CDR3 runs 15 residues. The V gene lost 2 bases and the J gene lost 0 bases, with 9 bases spanning the gap. Looked up from germline, CDR1 is MGHRA and CDR2 is YSYEKL. The CDR3 DNA is TGCGCCAGCAGCCAACCAAAACCTAGCACAGATACGCAGTATTTT. Its protein is CASSQPKPSTDTQYF.

The rearrangement uses TRBV27 and TRBJ1-1; D uncertain. Trimming removed 2 bases from V and 4 bases from J, with 20 bases in between. From germline, CDR1 is MNHEY and CDR2 SMNVEV (reference sequence). CDR3 size: 17 residues. The CDR3 sequence: CASSLKGPGVSFTEAFF. CDR3 in DNA: TGTGCCAGCAGTTTAAAGGGCCCGGGAGTCTCCTTCACTGAAGCTTTCTTT.